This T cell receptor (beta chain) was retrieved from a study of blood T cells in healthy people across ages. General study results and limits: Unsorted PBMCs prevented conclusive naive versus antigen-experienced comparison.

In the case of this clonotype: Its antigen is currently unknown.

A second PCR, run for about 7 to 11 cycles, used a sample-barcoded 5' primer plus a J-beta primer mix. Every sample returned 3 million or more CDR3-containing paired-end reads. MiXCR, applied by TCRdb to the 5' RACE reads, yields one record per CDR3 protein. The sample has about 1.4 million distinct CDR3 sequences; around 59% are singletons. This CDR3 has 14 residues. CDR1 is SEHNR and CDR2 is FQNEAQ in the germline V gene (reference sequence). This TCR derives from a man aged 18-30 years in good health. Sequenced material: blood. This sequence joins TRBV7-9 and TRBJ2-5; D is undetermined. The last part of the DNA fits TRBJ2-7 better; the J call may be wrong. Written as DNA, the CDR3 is TGTGCCAGCAGACCGTGGTCCGCCGTGGGCGAGCAGTACTTC. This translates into CASRPWSAVGEQYF.